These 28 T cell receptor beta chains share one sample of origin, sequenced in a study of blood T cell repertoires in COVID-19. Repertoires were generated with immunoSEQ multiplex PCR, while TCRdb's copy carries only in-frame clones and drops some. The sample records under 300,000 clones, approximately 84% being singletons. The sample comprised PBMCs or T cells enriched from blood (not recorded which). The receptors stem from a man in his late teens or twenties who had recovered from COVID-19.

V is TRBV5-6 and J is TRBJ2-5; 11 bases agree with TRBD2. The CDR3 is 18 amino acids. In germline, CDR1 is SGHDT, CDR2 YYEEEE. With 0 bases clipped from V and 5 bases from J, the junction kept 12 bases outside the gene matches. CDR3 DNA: TGTGCCAGCAGCTTGGAAACTAGCGGGAGCGGGCAAGGGGAGACCCAGTACTTC. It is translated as CASSLETSGSGQGETQYF.

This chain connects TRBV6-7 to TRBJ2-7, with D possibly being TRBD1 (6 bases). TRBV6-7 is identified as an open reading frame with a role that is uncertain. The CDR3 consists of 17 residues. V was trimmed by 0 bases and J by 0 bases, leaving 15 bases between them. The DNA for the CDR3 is TGTGCCAGCAGTTACTCGGGCCGGGACATTAGCTCCTACGAGCAGTACTTC. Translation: CASSYSGRDISSYEQYF.

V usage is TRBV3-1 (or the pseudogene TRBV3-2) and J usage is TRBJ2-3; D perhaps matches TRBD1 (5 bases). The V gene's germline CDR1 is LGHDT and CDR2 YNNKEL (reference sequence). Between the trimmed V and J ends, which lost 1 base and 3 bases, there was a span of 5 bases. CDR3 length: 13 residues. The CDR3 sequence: CASSQAGTDTQYF. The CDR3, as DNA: TGTGCCAGCAGCCAAGCAGGGACAGATACGCAGTATTTT.

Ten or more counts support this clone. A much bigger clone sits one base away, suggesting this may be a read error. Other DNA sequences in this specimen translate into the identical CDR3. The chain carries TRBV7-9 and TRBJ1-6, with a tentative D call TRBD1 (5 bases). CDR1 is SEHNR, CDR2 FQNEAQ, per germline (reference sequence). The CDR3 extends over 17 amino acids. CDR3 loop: CPSTPHDRGGVNSPLHF. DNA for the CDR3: TGTCCCAGCACCCCCCACGACCGGGGGGGAGTAAATTCACCCCTCCACTTT.

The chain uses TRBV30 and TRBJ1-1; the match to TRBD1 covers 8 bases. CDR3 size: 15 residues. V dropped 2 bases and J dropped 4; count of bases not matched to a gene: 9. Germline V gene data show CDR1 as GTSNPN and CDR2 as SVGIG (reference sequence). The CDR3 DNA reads TGTGCCTGGAGTCCTACAGACAGGGGAGGCACTGAAGCTTTCTTT. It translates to CAWSPTDRGGTEAFF.

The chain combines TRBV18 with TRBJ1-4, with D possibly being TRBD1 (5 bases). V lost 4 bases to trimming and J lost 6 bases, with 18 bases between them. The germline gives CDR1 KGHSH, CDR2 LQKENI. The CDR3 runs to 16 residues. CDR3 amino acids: CASSLGGELGYEKLFF. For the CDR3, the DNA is TGTGCCAGCTCACTTGGAGGGGAATTGGGATATGAAAAACTGTTTTTT.

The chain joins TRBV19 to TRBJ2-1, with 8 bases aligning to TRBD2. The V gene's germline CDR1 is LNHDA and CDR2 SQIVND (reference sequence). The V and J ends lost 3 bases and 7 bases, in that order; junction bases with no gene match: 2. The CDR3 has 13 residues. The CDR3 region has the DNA TGTGCCAGTAGTATGGGACTAGGGAATGAGCAGTTCTTC. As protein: CASSMGLGNEQFF.

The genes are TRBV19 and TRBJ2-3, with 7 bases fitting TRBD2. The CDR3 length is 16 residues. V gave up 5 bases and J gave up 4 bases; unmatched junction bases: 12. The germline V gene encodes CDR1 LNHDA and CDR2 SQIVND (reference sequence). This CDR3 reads CASSYNLAGVADTQYF. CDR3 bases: TGTGCCAGTAGTTACAATCTGGCGGGAGTCGCAGATACGCAGTATTTT.

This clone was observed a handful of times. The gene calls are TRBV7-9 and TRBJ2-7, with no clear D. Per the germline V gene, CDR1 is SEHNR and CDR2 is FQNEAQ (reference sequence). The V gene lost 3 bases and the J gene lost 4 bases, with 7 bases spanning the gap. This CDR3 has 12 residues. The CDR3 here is CASSFGYYEQYF. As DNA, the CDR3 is TGTGCCAGCAGCTTCGGGTATTACGAGCAGTACTTC.

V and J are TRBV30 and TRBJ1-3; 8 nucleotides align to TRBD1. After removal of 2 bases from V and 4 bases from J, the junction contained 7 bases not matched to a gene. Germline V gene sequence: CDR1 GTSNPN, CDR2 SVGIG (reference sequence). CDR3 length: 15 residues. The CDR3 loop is CAWSKTGDHGNTIYF. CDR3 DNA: TGTGCCTGGAGTAAGACAGGGGATCACGGAAACACCATATATTTT.

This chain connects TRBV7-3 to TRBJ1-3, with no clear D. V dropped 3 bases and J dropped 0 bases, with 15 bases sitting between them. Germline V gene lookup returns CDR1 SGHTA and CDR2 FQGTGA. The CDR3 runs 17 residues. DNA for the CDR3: TGTGCCAGCAGCTTTGGAGGAGCTCCAAACTCTGGAAACACCATATATTTT. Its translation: CASSFGGAPNSGNTIYF.

The CDR3 here is CASSLQGFLSGANVLTF. The CDR3 coding sequence is TGTGCCAGCAGTCTGCAGGGATTCTTGTCTGGGGCCAACGTCCTGACTTTC. The V gene is TRBV6-6, the J gene TRBJ2-6, with D tentatively TRBD1 (5 bases). CDR1 and CDR2 (germline): MNHNY, SVGAGI (reference sequence). Trimming cost V 5 bases and J 1 base, with 15 bases left between them. CDR3 length: 17 amino acids.

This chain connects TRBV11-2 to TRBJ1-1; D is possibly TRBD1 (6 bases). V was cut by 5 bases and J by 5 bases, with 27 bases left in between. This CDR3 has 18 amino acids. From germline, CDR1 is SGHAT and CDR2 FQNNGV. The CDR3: CASSLGQGLSTGMTEAFF. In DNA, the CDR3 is TGTGCCAGCAGCCTAGGTCAAGGTCTTTCAACAGGGATGACTGAAGCTTTCTTT.

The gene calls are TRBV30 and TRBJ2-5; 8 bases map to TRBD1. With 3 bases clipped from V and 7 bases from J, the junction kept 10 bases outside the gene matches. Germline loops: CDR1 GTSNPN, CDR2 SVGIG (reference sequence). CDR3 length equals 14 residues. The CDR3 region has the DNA TGTGCCTGGAGCCTCGGACAGGGTCTAGGGACCCAGTACTTC. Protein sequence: CAWSLGQGLGTQYF.

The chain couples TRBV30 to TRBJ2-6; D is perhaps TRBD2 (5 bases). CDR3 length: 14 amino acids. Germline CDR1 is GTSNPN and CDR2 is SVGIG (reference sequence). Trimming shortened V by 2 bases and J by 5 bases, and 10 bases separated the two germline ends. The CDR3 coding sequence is TGTGCCTGGAGTAACTGGGAGCGGGCCAACGTCCTGACTTTC. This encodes CAWSNWERANVLTF.

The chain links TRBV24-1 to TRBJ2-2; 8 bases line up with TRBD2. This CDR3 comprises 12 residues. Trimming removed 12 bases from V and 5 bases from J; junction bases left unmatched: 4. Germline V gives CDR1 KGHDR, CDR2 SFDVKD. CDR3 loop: CAREGDTGELFF. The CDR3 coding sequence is TGTGCCCGGGAGGGGGATACCGGGGAGCTGTTTTTT.

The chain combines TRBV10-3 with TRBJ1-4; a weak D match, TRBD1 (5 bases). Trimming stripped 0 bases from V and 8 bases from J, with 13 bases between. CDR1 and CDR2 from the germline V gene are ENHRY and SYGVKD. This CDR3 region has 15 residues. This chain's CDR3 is CAISESLLGGEKLFF. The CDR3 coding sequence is TGTGCCATCAGTGAGTCCCTGCTGGGGGGGGAAAAACTGTTTTTT.

The CDR3: CPTPRHDTGELFF. In DNA, the CDR3 is TGTCCTACTCCCAGACATGACACCGGGGAGCTGTTTTTT. The chain recombines TRBV7-3 with TRBJ2-2; D gene unclear. The V gene's germline CDR1 is SGHTA and CDR2 FQGTGA. The CDR3 is 13 amino acids.

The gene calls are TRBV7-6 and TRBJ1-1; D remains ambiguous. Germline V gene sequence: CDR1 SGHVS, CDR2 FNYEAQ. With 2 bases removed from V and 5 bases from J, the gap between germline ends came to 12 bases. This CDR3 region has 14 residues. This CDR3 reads CASSLIGEGTEAFF. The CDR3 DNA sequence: TGTGCCAGCAGCTTAATCGGGGAAGGGACTGAAGCTTTCTTT.

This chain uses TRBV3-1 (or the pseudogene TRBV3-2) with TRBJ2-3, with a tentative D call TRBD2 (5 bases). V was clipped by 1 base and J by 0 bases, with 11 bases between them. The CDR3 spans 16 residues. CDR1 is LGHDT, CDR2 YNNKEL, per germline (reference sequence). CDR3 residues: CASSQGPGESTDTQYF. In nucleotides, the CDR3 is TGTGCCAGCAGCCAAGGCCCCGGGGAAAGCACAGATACGCAGTATTTT.

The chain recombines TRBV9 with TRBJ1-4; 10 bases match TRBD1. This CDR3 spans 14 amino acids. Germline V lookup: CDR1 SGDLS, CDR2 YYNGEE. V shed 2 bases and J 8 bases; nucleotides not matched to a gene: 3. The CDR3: CASSVGQGTEKLFF. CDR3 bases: TGTGCCAGCAGCGTGGGACAGGGGACAGAAAAACTGTTTTTT. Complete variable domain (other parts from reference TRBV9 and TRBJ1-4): DSGVTQTPKHLITATGQRVTLRCSPRSGDLSVYWYQQSLDQGLQFLIQYYNGEERAKGNILERFSAQQFPDLHSELNLSSLELGDSALYFCASSVGQGTEKLFFGSGTQLSVL.

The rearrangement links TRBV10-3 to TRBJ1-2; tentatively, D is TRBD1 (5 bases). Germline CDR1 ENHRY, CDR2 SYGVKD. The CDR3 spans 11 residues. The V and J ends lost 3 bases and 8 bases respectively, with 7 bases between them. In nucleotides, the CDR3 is TGTGCCATCAGTGACCGACAGGGCTACACCTTC. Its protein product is CAISDRQGYTF.

The CDR3 here is CASSISDSYSNQPQHF. Written as DNA, the CDR3 is TGTGCCAGTAGTATTTCGGACAGTTATAGCAATCAGCCCCAGCATTTT. The chain is built from TRBV19 and TRBJ1-5, with D maybe TRBD1 (6 bases). Germline CDR1 LNHDA, CDR2 SQIVND (reference sequence). This CDR3 contains 16 residues. V dropped 3 bases and J dropped 0 bases, with 12 bases sitting between them.

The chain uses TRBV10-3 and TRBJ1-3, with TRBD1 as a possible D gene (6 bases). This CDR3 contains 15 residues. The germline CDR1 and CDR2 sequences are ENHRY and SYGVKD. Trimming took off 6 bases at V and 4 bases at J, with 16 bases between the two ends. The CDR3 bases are TGTGCCATCAGCGACCCAGGGACAAGCGGAAACACCATATATTTT. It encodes CAISDPGTSGNTIYF.

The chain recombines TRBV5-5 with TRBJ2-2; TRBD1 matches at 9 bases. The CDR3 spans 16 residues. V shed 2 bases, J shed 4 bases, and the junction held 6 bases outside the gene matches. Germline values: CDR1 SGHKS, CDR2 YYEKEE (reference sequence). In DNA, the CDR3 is TGTGCCAGCAGCTTAACCGGGACAGGGATCACCGGGGAGCTGTTTTTT. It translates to CASSLTGTGITGELFF. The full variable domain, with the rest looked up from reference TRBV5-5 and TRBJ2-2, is DAGVTQSPTHLIKTRGQQVTLRCSPISGHKSVSWYQQVLGQGPQFIFQYYEKEERGRGNFPDRFSARQFPNYSSELNVNALLLGDSALYLCASSLTGTGITGELFFGEGSRLTVL.

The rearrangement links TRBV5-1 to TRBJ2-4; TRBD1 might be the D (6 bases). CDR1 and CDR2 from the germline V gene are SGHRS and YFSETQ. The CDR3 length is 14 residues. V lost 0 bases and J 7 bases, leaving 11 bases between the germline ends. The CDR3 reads CASSLAGQGNIQYF. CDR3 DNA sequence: TGCGCCAGCAGCTTGGCGGGTCAGGGGAACATTCAGTACTTC. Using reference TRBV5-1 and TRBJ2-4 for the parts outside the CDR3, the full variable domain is KAGVTQTPRYLIKTRGQQVTLSCSPISGHRSVSWYQQTPGQGLQFLFEYFSETQRNKGNFPGRFSGRQFSNSRSEMNVSTLELGDSALYLCASSLAGQGNIQYFGAGTRLSVL.

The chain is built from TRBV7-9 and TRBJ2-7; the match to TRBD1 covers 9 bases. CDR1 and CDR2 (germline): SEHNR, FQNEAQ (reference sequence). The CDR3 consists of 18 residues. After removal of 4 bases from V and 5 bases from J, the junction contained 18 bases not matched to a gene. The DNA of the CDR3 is TGTGCCAGCAGCTCGGGTCGAACAGGGGGCTTTGGTAAGGACGAGCAGTACTTC. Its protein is CASSSGRTGGFGKDEQYF.

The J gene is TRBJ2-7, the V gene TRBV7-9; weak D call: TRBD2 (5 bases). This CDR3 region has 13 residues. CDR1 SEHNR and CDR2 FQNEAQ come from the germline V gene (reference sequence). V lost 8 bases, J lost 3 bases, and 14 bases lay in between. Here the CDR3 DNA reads TGTGCCAGCCTCGCTGAGGGTGTCTACGAGCAGTACTTC. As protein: CASLAEGVYEQYF.